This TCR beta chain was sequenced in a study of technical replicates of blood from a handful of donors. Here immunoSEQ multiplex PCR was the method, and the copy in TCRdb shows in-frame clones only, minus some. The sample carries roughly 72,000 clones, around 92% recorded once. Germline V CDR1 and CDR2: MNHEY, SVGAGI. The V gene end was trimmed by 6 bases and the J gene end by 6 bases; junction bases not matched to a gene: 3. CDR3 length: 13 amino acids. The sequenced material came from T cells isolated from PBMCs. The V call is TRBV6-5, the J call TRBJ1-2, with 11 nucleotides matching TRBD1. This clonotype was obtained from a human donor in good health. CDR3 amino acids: CASSGQGADGYTF. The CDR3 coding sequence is TGTGCCAGCAGCGGACAGGGGGCAGATGGCTACACCTTC.